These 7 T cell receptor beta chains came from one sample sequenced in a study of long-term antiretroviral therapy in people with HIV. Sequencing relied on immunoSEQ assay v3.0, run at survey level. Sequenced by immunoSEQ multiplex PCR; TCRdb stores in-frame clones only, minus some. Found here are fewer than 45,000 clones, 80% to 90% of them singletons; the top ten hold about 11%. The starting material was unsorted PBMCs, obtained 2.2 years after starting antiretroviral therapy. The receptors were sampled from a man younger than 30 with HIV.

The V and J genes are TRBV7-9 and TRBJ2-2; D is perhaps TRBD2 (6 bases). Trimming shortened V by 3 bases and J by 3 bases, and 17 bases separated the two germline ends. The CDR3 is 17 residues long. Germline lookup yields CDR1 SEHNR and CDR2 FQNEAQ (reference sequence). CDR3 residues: CASSLGRLGQYTGELFF. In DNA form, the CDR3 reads TGTGCCAGCAGCTTGGGCCGACTAGGACAATACACCGGGGAGCTGTTTTTT.

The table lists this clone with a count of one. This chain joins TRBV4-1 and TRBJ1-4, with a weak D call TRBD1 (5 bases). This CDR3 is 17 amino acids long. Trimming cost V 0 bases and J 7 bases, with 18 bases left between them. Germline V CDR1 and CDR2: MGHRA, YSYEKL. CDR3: CASSQDPPEGRGEKLFF. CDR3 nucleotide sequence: TGCGCCAGCAGCCAAGATCCCCCAGAGGGGCGCGGTGAAAAACTGTTTTTT.

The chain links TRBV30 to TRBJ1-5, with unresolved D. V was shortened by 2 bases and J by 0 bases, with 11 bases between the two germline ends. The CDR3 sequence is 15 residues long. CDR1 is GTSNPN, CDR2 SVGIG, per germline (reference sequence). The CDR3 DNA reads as TGTGCCTGGAGTTTTTCAGGATATAGCAATCAGCCCCAGCATTTT. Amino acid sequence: CAWSFSGYSNQPQHF.

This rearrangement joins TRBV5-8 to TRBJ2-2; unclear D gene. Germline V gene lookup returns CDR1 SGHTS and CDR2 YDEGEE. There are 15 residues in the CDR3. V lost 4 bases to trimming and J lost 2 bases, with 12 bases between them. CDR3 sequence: CASSPRGINTGELFF. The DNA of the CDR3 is TGTGCCAGCAGCCCCCGTGGGATAAACACCGGGGAGCTGTTTTTT.

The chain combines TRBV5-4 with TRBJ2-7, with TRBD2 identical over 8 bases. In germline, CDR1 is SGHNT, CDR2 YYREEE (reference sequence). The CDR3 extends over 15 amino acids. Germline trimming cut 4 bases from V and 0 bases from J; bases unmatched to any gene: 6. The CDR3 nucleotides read TGTGCCAGCAGCCAAGACAGCGGGAGCTCCTACGAGCAGTACTTC. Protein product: CASSQDSGSSYEQYF. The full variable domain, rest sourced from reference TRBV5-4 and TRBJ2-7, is ETGVTQSPTHLIKTRGQQVTLRCSSQSGHNTVSWYQQALGQGPQFIFQYYREEENGRGNFPPRFSGLQFPNYSSELNVNALELDDSALYLCASSQDSGSSYEQYFGPGTRLTVT.

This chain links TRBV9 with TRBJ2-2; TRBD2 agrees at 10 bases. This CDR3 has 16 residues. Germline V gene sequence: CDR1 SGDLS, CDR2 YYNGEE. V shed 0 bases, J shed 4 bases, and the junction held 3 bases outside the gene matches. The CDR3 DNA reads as TGTGCCAGCAGCGTAGGAGTAGCGGGAGGCACCGGGGAGCTGTTTTTT. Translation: CASSVGVAGGTGELFF.

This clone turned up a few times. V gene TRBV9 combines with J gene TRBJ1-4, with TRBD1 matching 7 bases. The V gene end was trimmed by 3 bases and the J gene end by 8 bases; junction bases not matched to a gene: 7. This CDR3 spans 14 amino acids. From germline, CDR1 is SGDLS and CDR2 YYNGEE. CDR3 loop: CASSARGIGEKLFF. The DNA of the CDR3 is TGTGCCAGCAGCGCCAGGGGGATAGGGGAAAAACTGTTTTTT.